The 18 T cell receptor beta chains presented below share a single source sample, sequenced in a study of cytomegalovirus exposure and HLA in healthy donors. It was with 60 Vbeta and 13 Jbeta primers that the PCR ran. Measured with immunoSEQ multiplex PCR; TCRdb has only the in-frame clones, and not every one. The sample includes hundreds of thousands of clones, roughly 85% of them seen just once. Sequences were obtained from PBMCs. Every receptor here comes from a male donor in good health and CMV-seronegative.

This sequence joins TRBV27 and TRBJ2-3, with 12 bases fitting TRBD2. After removal of 6 bases from V and 7 bases from J, the junction contained 17 bases not matched to a gene. CDR3 length: 18 residues. Germline CDR1 is MNHEY and CDR2 is SMNVEV (reference sequence). As DNA, the CDR3 is TGTGCCAGCAGCCCATCTAGCGGGGGGGCCGGATCTCGAAATACGCAGTATTTT. It encodes CASSPSSGGAGSRNTQYF.

This rearrangement joins TRBV6-6 to TRBJ1-5; D is ambiguous. Germline CDR1 is MNHNY and CDR2 is SVGAGI (reference sequence). Trimming removed 7 bases at V and 0 bases at J, with 13 bases between. There are 15 residues in the CDR3. CDR3 nucleotides: TGTGCCAGCACCCATGAGGTAGCTAGCAATCAGCCCCAGCATTTT. This encodes CASTHEVASNQPQHF.

Regarding this clone: An end of the junction does not agree with germline; a read error may underlie this. The chain uses TRBV30 and TRBJ1-1; TRBD1 matches 7 bases. CDR3 length: 12 amino acids. Germline assignment: CDR1 GTSNPN and CDR2 SVGIG (reference sequence). CDR3 protein: CAWTQGNTKAFF. CDR3 DNA: TGTGCCTGGACACAGGGGAACACTAAAGCTTTCTTT. Filled out from reference TRBV30 and TRBJ1-1, the complete variable domain reads SQTIHQWPATLVQPVGSPLSLECTVEGTSNPNLYWYRQAAGRGLQLLFYSVGIGQISSEVPQNLSASRPQDRQFILSSKKLLLSDSGFYLCAWTQGNTKAFFGQGTRLTVV.

This CDR3 reads CASSLGASGGEQYF. CDR3 sequence (DNA): TGTGCCAGCAGCTTAGGTGCGTCAGGAGGCGAGCAGTACTTC. The chain uses TRBV7-6 and TRBJ2-7, with a weak D call TRBD2 (5 bases). The V gene lost 1 base and the J gene lost 6 bases, with 13 bases spanning the gap. There are 14 residues in the CDR3. Per the germline V gene, CDR1 is SGHVS and CDR2 is FNYEAQ.

This chain uses TRBV6-1 with TRBJ1-3; 9 nucleotides align to TRBD1. V trimming: 6 bases; J trimming: 2 bases; junction bases outside the gene matches: 5. The CDR3 runs 15 residues. From germline, CDR1 is MNHNS and CDR2 SASEGT. CDR3 DNA sequence: TGTGCCAGCAGGCCGGGACAGGGAACTGGAAACACCATATATTTT. Translation gives CASRPGQGTGNTIYF.

V usage is TRBV7-8 and J usage is TRBJ2-1; 10 bases are shared with TRBD2. The V gene's germline CDR1 is SGHVS and CDR2 FQNEAQ. The CDR3 loop spans 15 amino acids. The V segment lost 6 bases and the J segment 7 bases; nucleotides outside the gene matches: 9. Here the CDR3 reads CASRPSGSRVNEQFF. The CDR3 nucleotides read TGTGCCAGCAGACCTAGCGGGAGTAGGGTAAATGAGCAGTTCTTC. The complete variable domain, with remaining parts taken from reference TRBV7-8 and TRBJ2-1, reads GAGVSQSPRYKVAKRGQDVALRCDPISGHVSLFWYQQALGQGPEFLTYFQNEAQLDKSGLPSDRFFAERPEGSVSTLKIQRTQQEDSAVYLCASRPSGSRVNEQFFGPGTRLTVL.

The rearrangement joins TRBV4-2 to TRBJ2-3; 9 bases are shared with TRBD1. Germline V lookup: CDR1 LGHNA, CDR2 YNFKEQ. The CDR3 totals 18 residues. V lost 2 bases to trimming and J lost 0 bases; unmatched junction nucleotides: 9. The CDR3 loop is CASSQQGTGPLSTDTQYF. In nucleotides, the CDR3 is TGTGCCAGCAGCCAACAGGGGACAGGGCCTCTTAGCACAGATACGCAGTATTTT.

V gene TRBV30 combines with J gene TRBJ2-3; 12 positions match TRBD2. The CDR3 has 17 residues. Germline trimming cut 1 base from V and 2 bases from J; bases unmatched to any gene: 7. Germline V gene data show CDR1 as GTSNPN and CDR2 as SVGIG (reference sequence). CDR3 protein: CAWSGGRLAGVTDTQYF. The CDR3 bases are TGTGCCTGGAGTGGGGGGAGACTAGCGGGAGTCACAGATACGCAGTATTTT.

This chain links TRBV7-3 with TRBJ2-3; perhaps TRBD2 as D (6 bases). Germline CDR1 SGHTA, CDR2 FQGTGA. Trimming removed 4 bases at V and 2 bases at J, with 19 bases between. This CDR3 is 17 amino acids long. This chain's CDR3 is CASSSRLVGGPTDTQYF. In nucleotides, the CDR3 is TGTGCCAGCAGCTCCCGCCTAGTGGGAGGCCCCACAGATACGCAGTATTTT.

V is TRBV6-4 and J is TRBJ1-1; tentative D call: TRBD1 (5 bases). The V end was cut by 9 bases, the J end by 1 base, with 18 bases between. CDR3 size: 15 residues. Germline V CDR1 and CDR2: MRHNA, SNTAGT. The CDR3 spells CARTLVRRGNTEAFF. CDR3 bases: TGTGCCAGGACCCTCGTGAGGAGGGGGAACACTGAAGCTTTCTTT.

The chain has TRBV28 and TRBJ1-2; D gene unclear. Germline CDR1 and CDR2: MDHEN and SYDVKM. There are 14 residues in the CDR3. Trimming shortened V by 4 bases and J by 7 bases, and 16 bases separated the two germline ends. The CDR3, as DNA: TGTGCCAGCAGTTCCCAACGGATCACTAGTGGCTACACCTTC. Translation: CASSSQRITSGYTF.

CDR3 coding DNA: TGTGCCAGCAGTTTCCAGACTAGCGGGAGGGTTTACAATGAGCAGTTCTTC. This codes for CASSFQTSGRVYNEQFF. The genes are TRBV27 and TRBJ2-1, with 14 bases fitting TRBD2. J lost 4 bases, V lost 3 bases, and 5 bases had no gene match. This CDR3 spans 17 amino acids. Germline CDR1 and CDR2: MNHEY and SMNVEV (reference sequence).

The J gene is TRBJ1-5, the V gene TRBV30; D is ambiguous. The ends were cut back, 2 bases at V and 7 bases at J, with 15 bases in the middle. CDR3 size: 14 residues. Germline V gene sequence: CDR1 GTSNPN, CDR2 SVGIG (reference sequence). The CDR3: CAWSKVRSSQPQHF. DNA of the CDR3: TGTGCCTGGAGTAAGGTCAGGTCCAGCCAGCCCCAGCATTTT.

The rearrangement joins TRBV28 to TRBJ2-1; maybe TRBD2 (6 bases). V lost 6 bases and J lost 8, with 20 bases in between. In germline, CDR1 is MDHEN, CDR2 SYDVKM. The CDR3 length is 15 residues. The CDR3 DNA follows: TGTGCCAGCAGGTTTGAGGGAGGTCCGATCTATGAGCAGTTCTTC. Its protein product is CASRFEGGPIYEQFF.

This chain links TRBV4-1 with TRBJ2-7, with 10 bases matching TRBD2. The CDR3 has 16 residues. Losses at the gene ends were 0 bases for V and 4 bases for J; bases not matched to a gene: 6. Germline V gene data show CDR1 as MGHRA and CDR2 as YSYEKL. The CDR3 loop is CASSQEGLADRYEQYF. CDR3 sequence (DNA): TGCGCCAGCAGCCAAGAAGGACTAGCGGATCGGTACGAGCAGTACTTC.

This clone was seen a few times. The chain carries TRBV5-6 and TRBJ2-5; 8 positions agree with TRBD1. The end of the DNA aligns better with TRBJ2-7, so the J call may be wrong. The CDR3 runs 14 residues. The germline CDR1 and CDR2 sequences are SGHDT and YYEEEE. As DNA, the CDR3 is TGTGCCAGCAGCTTGGCGGACAGGGTCTACGAGCAGTACTTC. It translates to CASSLADRVYEQYF.

The V gene is TRBV5-4, the J gene TRBJ1-2; D perhaps matches TRBD1 (6 bases). Germline CDR1 and CDR2: SGHNT and YYREEE (reference sequence). The CDR3 extends over 17 amino acids. V gave up 3 bases and J gave up 0 bases, with 18 bases separating them. The CDR3 DNA follows: TGTGCCAGCAGCTCAAAGGACAGTCCCGAAACTAACTATGGCTACACCTTC. Its translation: CASSSKDSPETNYGYTF.

This clone was seen more than once but under ten times. This chain joins TRBV19 and TRBJ1-2, with 7 bases lining up with TRBD1. This CDR3 comprises 14 residues. Germline values: CDR1 LNHDA, CDR2 SQIVND (reference sequence). Trimming at V came to 6 bases and at J to 4 bases, leaving 8 bases not matched to a gene. The CDR3 bases are TGTGCCAGTAGCCCGGGACAGTTTTCCTATGGCTACACCTTC. Protein product: CASSPGQFSYGYTF.